This TCR beta chain was profiled in a study of shared clonotypes between healthy human individuals. Overall study findings and caveats: Some naive CD4 clonotypes, around 5%, turned up in common across a handful of donors.

Original data processing: Filtering differed because ImmunoSEQ produced junction-only sequences that carried no quality scores. Sequencing used immunoSEQ multiplex PCR; TCRdb keeps in-frame clones, though not all of them. For V, J and clone size, that table is used; D and trimming come from the DNA. The data show under 2.5 million clones, around 93% seen once. Concerning this clone: Its specificity is unknown.

The CDR3 totals 13 residues. The germline V gene encodes CDR1 SGHDN and CDR2 FVKESK. Trimming took 11 bases from V and 2 from J, leaving 12 bases between them. Splitting the CD4+ cells yielded a CD45RA+ naive subset and a CD45RA-negative memory subset. The sequenced material came from naive CD4+ T cells from PBMCs. Subset noted: CD45RA+ positively selected. The receptor comes from a man between 18 and 35 years old in good health. Some clones in this sample may be carry-over from other donors' samples. The chain joins TRBV14 to TRBJ1-4; tentatively, D is TRBD1 (6 bases). CDR3 in DNA: TGTGCCGCAGGGGTGGCGACTAATGAAAAACTGTTTTTT. It translates to CAAGVATNEKLFF.